Listed here are 31 T cell receptor beta chains from one sample, sequenced in a study of blood T cell repertoires in COVID-19. This table comes from immunoSEQ multiplex PCR, and its TCRdb copy is limited to in-frame clones, with some not included. The sample lists about 50,000 clones; around 85% were seen once. Sequenced input: peripheral blood. The source is a man in his 70s with active COVID-19.

V usage is TRBV7-9 and J usage is TRBJ1-1, with 10 bases fitting TRBD1. The CDR3 contains 13 residues. Germline values: CDR1 SEHNR, CDR2 FQNEAQ (reference sequence). V shed 11 bases, J shed 3 bases, and the junction held 6 bases outside the gene matches. The CDR3 sequence: CAGQGEAYTEAFF. The CDR3 nucleotides read TGTGCCGGACAGGGGGAGGCTTACACTGAAGCTTTCTTT.

The chain carries TRBV7-2 and TRBJ1-2; a weak D match, TRBD1 (5 bases). V lost 5 bases and J lost 6, with 13 bases in between. The CDR3 runs to 13 residues. Germline assignment: CDR1 SGHTA and CDR2 FQGNSA. This chain's CDR3 is CASSPLGRDGYTF. As DNA, the CDR3 is TGTGCCAGCAGCCCCCTTGGCAGGGATGGCTACACCTTC.

The V and J genes are TRBV28 and TRBJ2-7; D might be TRBD1 (5 bases). Germline-derived CDR1 and CDR2 are MDHEN and SYDVKM. There are 14 residues in the CDR3. The V end was cut by 4 bases, the J end by 2 bases, with 12 bases between. This CDR3 is CASSSSRQTYEQYF. CDR3 DNA: TGTGCCAGCAGTTCTTCCCGACAGACCTACGAGCAGTACTTC.

This sequence joins TRBV5-1 and TRBJ2-1; TRBD1 aligns across 10 bases. V lost 2 bases, J lost 8 bases, and 7 bases stayed unmatched. Germline assignment: CDR1 SGHRS and CDR2 YFSETQ. The CDR3 spans 15 residues. This chain's CDR3 is CASSLRTGGRDEQFF. CDR3 bases: TGCGCCAGCAGCTTACGGACAGGGGGAAGAGATGAGCAGTTCTTC.

This clone showed up just once. V and J are TRBV5-1 and TRBJ2-1; TRBD2 agrees at 7 bases. Germline V CDR1 and CDR2: SGHRS, YFSETQ. The trim removed 1 base at V and 4 bases at J, leaving 2 bases unmatched. The CDR3 contains 14 residues. CDR3: CASSLLAVYNEQFF. DNA of the CDR3: TGCGCCAGCAGCTTGCTAGCGGTGTACAATGAGCAGTTCTTC.

The chain joins TRBV20-1 to TRBJ2-3, with D possibly being TRBD2 (5 bases). Germline V CDR1 and CDR2: DFQATT, SNEGSKA (reference sequence). The CDR3 runs to 11 residues. V gave up 6 bases and J gave up 10 bases, with 14 bases separating them. CDR3 sequence (DNA): TGCAGTGCGAACGAGGGCTCGGCGCAGTATTTT. It translates to CSANEGSAQYF.

This chain connects TRBV7-9 to TRBJ1-2, with D possibly TRBD1 on 5 matching bases. Germline lookup yields CDR1 SEHNR and CDR2 FQNEAQ (reference sequence). CDR3 length equals 14 residues. V gave up 5 bases and J gave up 4 bases, with 14 bases separating them. DNA for the CDR3: TGTGCCAGCAGCGGAGGAGGGGCTCTCTATGGCTACACCTTC. It translates to CASSGGGALYGYTF.

The gene calls are TRBV28 and TRBJ1-1; maybe TRBD1 (6 bases). V dropped 6 bases and J dropped 9 bases, with 14 bases sitting between them. CDR3 length: 12 residues. Germline V gene data show CDR1 as MDHEN and CDR2 as SYDVKM. The CDR3 region is CASSSGQMKAFF. The CDR3 DNA is TGTGCCAGCAGCTCGGGACAAATGAAAGCTTTCTTT.

A single count supports this clone. As DNA, the CDR3 is TGTGCCAGCAGTTTCCCGCGGGATAACAATCAGCCCCAGCATTTT. Amino acid sequence: CASSFPRDNNQPQHF. J is TRBJ1-5 and V is TRBV28; no clear D. Trimming shortened V by 3 bases and J by 3 bases, and 12 bases separated the two germline ends. CDR3 size: 15 residues. In germline, CDR1 is MDHEN, CDR2 SYDVKM. Combining the CDR3 with reference TRBV28 and TRBJ1-5 gives the whole variable domain DVKVTQSSRYLVKRTGEKVFLECVQDMDHENMFWYRQDPGLGLRLIYFSYDVKMKEKGDIPEGYSVSREKKERFSLILESASTNQTSMYLCASSFPRDNNQPQHFGDGTRLSIL.

This chain links TRBV29-1 with TRBJ2-7, with D perhaps matching TRBD2 (5 bases). The CDR3 is 14 amino acids. Looked up from germline, CDR1 is SQVTM and CDR2 is ANQGSEA. Trimming cost V 7 bases and J 0 bases, with 16 bases left between them. This chain's CDR3 is CSGRRDDSSYEQYF. The DNA for the CDR3 is TGCAGCGGTCGACGGGATGATAGCTCCTACGAGCAGTACTTC.

The CDR3 DNA is TGCGCCAGCAGCACCCAAGGGGGCACAGATACGCAGTATTTT. Residues: CASSTQGGTDTQYF. V and J are TRBV5-1 and TRBJ2-3; maybe TRBD1 (5 bases). The length of the CDR3 is 14 residues. CDR1 and CDR2 (germline): SGHRS, YFSETQ. V lost 4 bases to trimming and J lost 1 base, with 10 bases between them.

This clone has just a few counts. The gene calls are TRBV20-1 and TRBJ1-4; D gene uncertain. Germline loops: CDR1 DFQATT, CDR2 SNEGSKA (reference sequence). This CDR3 has 14 residues. V was clipped by 3 bases and J by 0 bases, with 8 bases between them. CDR3 nucleotide sequence: TGCAGTGCTAGTCAACAGTCAACTAATGAAAAACTGTTTTTT. The encoded protein is CSASQQSTNEKLFF.

This chain joins TRBV20-1 and TRBJ1-1; 7 bases match TRBD1. Trimming removed 3 bases from V and 3 bases from J; junction bases left unmatched: 4. This CDR3 region has 13 residues. Germline V gene lookup returns CDR1 DFQATT and CDR2 SNEGSKA (reference sequence). CDR3 in DNA: TGCAGTGCTAGTGAGGGGGCGGACACTGAAGCTTTCTTT. Residues: CSASEGADTEAFF.

V is TRBV5-1 and J is TRBJ2-7; 7 nucleotides agree with TRBD2. Per the germline V gene, CDR1 is SGHRS and CDR2 is YFSETQ. The CDR3 runs 12 residues. Germline trimming cut 4 bases from V and 7 bases from J; bases unmatched to any gene: 5. The CDR3 protein is CASSAGGREQYF. CDR3 in DNA: TGCGCCAGCAGCGCCGGGGGGAGGGAGCAGTACTTC.

This clone is medium-sized (0.01 to 0.1%). V usage is TRBV5-8 and J usage is TRBJ2-3; D remains ambiguous. Germline V lookup: CDR1 SGHTS, CDR2 YDEGEE. V lost 2 bases and J 0 bases, leaving 10 bases between the germline ends. The CDR3 runs 15 residues. The CDR3 region has the DNA TGTGCCAGCAGCTTCGACACCTCTAGCACAGATACGCAGTATTTT. Translation gives CASSFDTSSTDTQYF.

This sequence joins TRBV7-3 and TRBJ2-3, with TRBD2 identical over 7 bases. The CDR3 loop spans 14 amino acids. Looked up from germline, CDR1 is SGHTA and CDR2 is FQGTGA. V was clipped by 2 bases and J by 9 bases; unmatched bases: 8. The CDR3 region is CASSLPFTSATQYF. Here the CDR3 DNA reads TGTGCCAGCAGCTTACCATTCACTAGCGCAACGCAGTATTTT.

The V call is TRBV7-8, the J call TRBJ2-7, with 12 bases matching TRBD1. This CDR3 is 14 amino acids long. Germline CDR1 SGHVS, CDR2 FQNEAQ. V was clipped by 4 bases and J by 6 bases; unmatched bases: 4. The CDR3 region has the DNA TGTGCCAGCAGCTCCCGGGACAGGGGGCTCGAGCAGTACTTC. It is translated as CASSSRDRGLEQYF.

The chain links TRBV3-1 (or the pseudogene TRBV3-2) to TRBJ2-5; D is perhaps TRBD2 (6 bases). V dropped 0 bases and J dropped 5 bases, with 28 bases sitting between them. The germline gives CDR1 LGHDT, CDR2 YNNKEL (reference sequence). The CDR3 runs to 20 residues. The CDR3 loop is CASSQDLWEVVTGPNETQYF. The CDR3 DNA reads as TGTGCCAGCAGCCAAGATTTGTGGGAGGTCGTTACCGGTCCAAACGAGACCCAGTACTTC.

The V gene is TRBV14, the J gene TRBJ2-7, with D possibly being TRBD1 (6 bases). Trimming left V 4 bases short and J 6 bases short, with 16 bases between. Germline CDR1 reads SGHDN; CDR2 reads FVKESK. The CDR3 runs 14 residues. The CDR3 DNA reads TGTGCCAGCAGCCCGACCACAGGGTGGTCCGAGCAGTACTTC. It specifies CASSPTTGWSEQYF.

The chain is built from TRBV2 and TRBJ1-2; no clear D. The CDR3 has 13 residues. Deletions cut 0 bases from V and 4 bases from J, with 6 bases between. Germline V gives CDR1 SNHLY, CDR2 FYNNEI. The CDR3 region is CASSEARGYGYTF. The CDR3 bases are TGTGCCAGCAGTGAAGCGCGGGGCTATGGCTACACCTTC.

This sequence joins TRBV6-2 or TRBV6-3 and TRBJ1-1, with TRBD1 matching over 7 bases. V was clipped by 2 bases and J by 5 bases; unmatched bases: 11. The CDR3 has 16 amino acids. The germline gives CDR1 MNHEY, CDR2 SVGEGT. The chain's CDR3 is CASSYRTGQVSTEAFF. The DNA of the CDR3 is TGTGCCAGCAGTTACCGCACCGGACAGGTATCTACTGAAGCTTTCTTT.

The chain employs TRBV7-9 and TRBJ2-3; 14 nucleotides line up with TRBD2. Germline trimming cut 3 bases from V and 5 bases from J; bases unmatched to any gene: 10. Germline V gene sequence: CDR1 SEHNR, CDR2 FQNEAQ (reference sequence). The CDR3 loop spans 18 amino acids. CDR3 in DNA: TGTGCCAGCAGCTTGGGACTAGCGGGAGTTCGTATGGTAGATACGCAGTATTTT. It specifies CASSLGLAGVRMVDTQYF.

The V call is TRBV6-2 or TRBV6-3, the J call TRBJ2-7; 7 positions agree with TRBD1. The CDR3 has 12 amino acids. Trimming took 6 bases from V and 8 from J; bases not matched to a gene: 7. CDR1 and CDR2 (germline): MNHEY, SVGEGT. The CDR3 DNA follows: TGTGCCAGCAGCCCCCGACAGGGTAAGCAGTACTTC. This gives the protein CASSPRQGKQYF.

This chain links TRBV27 with TRBJ2-1, with D possibly being TRBD2 (6 bases). The CDR3 is made up of 16 amino acids. Germline V lookup: CDR1 MNHEY, CDR2 SMNVEV (reference sequence). Trimming removed 2 bases at V and 3 bases at J, with 14 bases between. CDR3 amino acids: CASSLRAGNFYNEQFF. In nucleotides, the CDR3 is TGTGCCAGCAGTTTACGGGCGGGAAACTTCTACAATGAGCAGTTCTTC.

There are a few counts of this clone. The rearrangement joins TRBV5-1 to TRBJ1-3, with D possibly matching TRBD1 (6 bases). With 6 bases removed from V and 3 bases from J, the gap between germline ends came to 16 bases. CDR1 is SGHRS, CDR2 YFSETQ, per germline. This CDR3 comprises 15 residues. The CDR3 region is CASTNGGADGNTIYF. The CDR3 coding sequence is TGCGCCAGCACAAATGGGGGGGCTGATGGAAACACCATATATTTT.

The chain combines TRBV9 with TRBJ2-2, with 10 nucleotides matching TRBD2. Germline CDR1 reads SGDLS; CDR2 reads YYNGEE. The J segment lost 7 bases and the V segment lost 4 bases, leaving 10 bases of the junction unmatched. CDR3 length: 16 amino acids. DNA for the CDR3: TGTGCCAGCAGCCCAGTGGCTAGCGGGAGAATCGGGGAGCTGTTTTTT. Amino acids: CASSPVASGRIGELFF. The full variable domain, completed using reference TRBV9 and TRBJ2-2, is DSGVTQTPKHLITATGQRVTLRCSPRSGDLSVYWYQQSLDQGLQFLIQYYNGEERAKGNILERFSAQQFPDLHSELNLSSLELGDSALYFCASSPVASGRIGELFFGEGSRLTVL.

The J gene is TRBJ1-4, the V gene TRBV9, with D tentatively TRBD1 (5 bases). Germline V CDR1 and CDR2: SGDLS, YYNGEE. Trimming pared 0 bases from V and 5 bases from J, leaving 11 bases between. The CDR3 sequence is 15 residues long. The DNA of the CDR3 is TGTGCCAGCAGCGTAGCGACAGCTAGAAATGAAAAACTGTTTTTT. This gives the protein CASSVATARNEKLFF.

This clone is a singleton in its sample. Written as DNA, the CDR3 is TGTGCCAGCAGTACCGGGACAGCAAGCTCCTACGAGCAGTACTTC. The encoded protein is CASSTGTASSYEQYF. This sequence joins TRBV28 and TRBJ2-7, with 7 positions matching TRBD1. CDR1 is MDHEN and CDR2 is SYDVKM in the germline V gene. Losses at the gene ends were 5 bases for V and 0 bases for J; bases not matched to a gene: 7. The CDR3 extends over 15 amino acids.

This clone appeared a few times. The CDR3 spells CASNHLGGQGMADTQYF. The CDR3 nucleotides read TGCGCCAGCAACCACCTAGGGGGACAGGGGATGGCAGATACGCAGTATTTT. This sequence joins TRBV4-1 and TRBJ2-3; 10 bases match TRBD1. Germline V CDR1 and CDR2: MGHRA, YSYEKL. Trimming cost V 7 bases and J 4 bases; bases outside gene matches: 14. CDR3 length equals 17 residues.

This clone has just a few counts. The chain couples TRBV5-1 to TRBJ2-5; maybe TRBD1 (5 bases). The V and J ends lost 4 bases and 5 bases respectively, with 9 bases between them. This CDR3 has 12 residues. Germline CDR1 and CDR2: SGHRS and YFSETQ. The CDR3 DNA is TGCGCCAGCAGCCCGCAGGGTGAGACCCAGTACTTC. Translated, it gives CASSPQGETQYF.

The chain joins TRBV7-2 to TRBJ2-7; TRBD2 matches 7 bases. V lost 5 bases to trimming and J lost 5 bases; unmatched junction nucleotides: 12. This CDR3 is 15 amino acids long. CDR1 SGHTA and CDR2 FQGNSA come from the germline V gene. CDR3 residues: CASSPEGGSRDEQYF. The CDR3 nucleotides read TGTGCCAGCAGCCCTGAGGGCGGGAGTCGGGACGAGCAGTACTTC.